Listed below are T cell receptor beta chains from one sample, sequenced in a study of T cells in localized non-small cell lung cancer. Data came from immunoSEQ multiplex PCR; TCRdb stores just in-frame clones and leaves some out. Among approximately 2,200 clones listed, about a quarter were seen once. Sequencing was performed on normal lung tissue next to the tumor, taken before any cancer treatment. Receptors were obtained from a man aged 40-75 years with stage III lung adenocarcinoma. Both conserved end residues are part of each CDR3. The D gene is left open where the match is weak. Rows give clone size only sometimes, using once, few, many, or a class for an expanded clone.

D	size	V	J	DNA	CDR3
-	few	TRBV11-3	TRBJ2-7	TGTGCCAGCAGCTTAGACGCAGGTCCCTACGAGCAGTACTTC	CASSLDAGPYEQYF
-	many	TRBV6-8	TRBJ2-7	TGTGCCAGCAGTTACGGGCTAGCGTCCCCCGAGCAGTACTTC	CASSYGLASPEQYF
TRBD1	medium-sized	TRBV6-8	TRBJ2-1	TGTGCCAGCAGATCCCTCCCCGGGACAGGGGTTTACAATGAGCAGTTCTTC	CASRSLPGTGVYNEQFF
-	-	TRBV11-3	TRBJ1-1	TGTGCCAGCAGCCGACCTGGAGTAAACACTGAAGCTTTCTTT	CASSRPGVNTEAFF
TRBD1	medium-sized	TRBV11-3	TRBJ1-1	TGTGCCAGCAGCTTCCAATCAGGGGGCCACACTGAAGCTTTCTTT	CASSFQSGGHTEAFF
TRBD2	-	TRBV19	TRBJ2-1	TGTGCCAGTAGGATGAGGCTAGCGGGGGACAGTGAGCAGTTCTTC	CASRMRLAGDSEQFF
-	-	TRBV10-2	TRBJ1-1	TGCGCCAGCAGTCAGGTCTCGAACACTGAAGCTTTCTTT	CASSQVSNTEAFF
-	few	TRBV19	TRBJ2-2	TGTGCCAGTATTCCCGGGACCGAACTCTACACCGGGGAGCTGTTTTTT	CASIPGTELYTGELFF
-	few	TRBV19	TRBJ1-1	TGTGCCAGTAGTATCATTTCAGGGTCGGGGGGCCGGTCGGGTACTGAAGCTTTCTTT	CASSIISGSGGRSGTEAFF
-	-	TRBV6-8	TRBJ1-6	TGTGCCAGCAGACCGGGGCAGATAGATAATTCACCCCTCCACTTT	CASRPGQIDNSPLHF
TRBD1	medium-sized	TRBV11-3	TRBJ2-1	TGTGCCAGCAGCTTGGAACAGGGGACCGATGAGCAGTTCTTC	CASSLEQGTDEQFF
-	-	TRBV6-8	TRBJ2-1	TGTGCCAGCAGTTATCTCCCTCCTGCCGCATCGCATGGGGACAATGAGCAGTTCTTC	CASSYLPPAASHGDNEQFF
TRBD1	few	TRBV11-3	TRBJ2-7	TGTGCCAGCAGCTTAGGGACAGGACTCAACTACGAGCAGTACTTC	CASSLGTGLNYEQYF
-	-	TRBV10-2	TRBJ2-7	TGCGCCAGCAGTGAGTCAGGACAGTTGACCGAGCAGTACTTC	CASSESGQLTEQYF
-	few	TRBV6-8	TRBJ1-3	TGTGCCAGCAGTCCCTCAGACAGGCAGCGGTCTGGAAACACCATATATTTT	CASSPSDRQRSGNTIYF
-	medium-sized	TRBV9	TRBJ1-2	TGTGCCAGCAGCGTAGGGTCTCGAGGGTCGGGGTATGGCTACACCTTC	CASSVGSRGSGYGYTF
-	few	TRBV6-8	TRBJ1-6	TGTGCCAGCAGCTCCCGGTCCAATTCACCCCTCCACTTT	CASSSRSNSPLHF
-	-	TRBV30	TRBJ2-7	TGTGCCTGGATTTGGCAGGGCGGGAATTCCTACGAGCAGTACTTC	CAWIWQGGNSYEQYF
-	few	TRBV11-3	TRBJ2-1	TGTGCCAGCAGGTCGGGACGGGGGAGAGGGGACAATGAGCAGTTCTTC	CASRSGRGRGDNEQFF
TRBD1	-	TRBV18	TRBJ1-1	TGTGCCAGCTCACAAAATCAGGGGGTTGTGGACACTGAAGCTTTCTTT	CASSQNQGVVDTEAFF
-	-	TRBV10-2	TRBJ1-5	TGCGCCAGCAGTGTTGGACGGTTTAATCAGCCCCAGCATTTT	CASSVGRFNQPQHF
-	-	TRBV11-3	TRBJ1-2	TGTGCCAGCAGCCCCATTGGGGGATCGGAGGGCTACACCTTC	CASSPIGGSEGYTF
-	few	TRBV18	TRBJ1-1	TGTGCCAGCTCACCCCTAACAACAGGTAACACTGAAGCTTTCTTT	CASSPLTTGNTEAFF
TRBD1	-	TRBV6-8	TRBJ2-7	TGTGCCAGCAGTCAAGGACAGGGGGCCCGCGAGCAGTACTTC	CASSQGQGAREQYF
-	few	TRBV19	TRBJ2-1	TGTGCCAGTAGCAATGGTTACAATGAGCAGTTCTTC	CASSNGYNEQFF
TRBD1	few	TRBV9	TRBJ1-1	TGTGCCAGTAACATGGACAGGGGGCTTAGGGACACTAAAGCTTTCTTT	CASNMDRGLRDTKAFF
-	-	TRBV6-8	TRBJ1-4	TGTGCCAGCAGTACCCGGGATGCAACTAATGAAAAACTGTTTTTT	CASSTRDATNEKLFF
TRBD1	-	TRBV19	TRBJ2-7	TGTGCCAGTAGTAGGGACAGGAACTACGAGCAGTACTTC	CASSRDRNYEQYF
-	few	TRBV6-8	TRBJ2-1	TGTGCCAGTACAACTAGCACCAATGAGCAGTTCTTC	CASTTSTNEQFF
-	-	TRBV11-3	TRBJ2-5	TGTGCCAGCAGCTTAACTACAGGAGCACAAGAGACCCAGTACTTC	CASSLTTGAQETQYF
-	few	TRBV9	TRBJ1-1	TGTGCCAGCAGCTCAATGGCGGGGGCGGTGAACACTGAAGCTTTCTTT	CASSSMAGAVNTEAFF
-	-	TRBV19	TRBJ2-2	TGTGCCAGTAGTTACCCTTTGACAACGAACACCGGGGAGCTGTTTTTT	CASSYPLTTNTGELFF
-	-	TRBV30	TRBJ2-6	TGTGCCTGGAAACGGGACTCTGGGGCCAACGTCCTGACTTTC	CAWKRDSGANVLTF
-	-	TRBV6-8	TRBJ2-2	TGTGCCAGCAGGGTTTCGAACACCGGGGAGCTGTTTTTT	CASRVSNTGELFF
TRBD2	-	TRBV11-3	TRBJ2-2	TGTGCCAGCAGCCATCCTAGCGGCCTGAACACCGGGGAGCTGTTTTTT	CASSHPSGLNTGELFF
-	-	TRBV6-8	TRBJ1-6	TGTGCCAGCAGTTATCTGGGTAATTCACCCCTCCACTTT	CASSYLGNSPLHF
-	once	TRBV25-1	TRBJ1-2	TGTGCCAGCACGACCGGGGGTCTCGGCGGCTACACCTTC	CASTTGGLGGYTF
-	medium-sized	TRBV11-3	TRBJ1-4	TGTGCCAGCAGCTCTCGACAGGTTGTCGAAAAACTGTTTTTT	CASSSRQVVEKLFF
TRBD2	medium-sized	TRBV11-3	TRBJ2-1	TGTGCCAGCAGCTCTCGACTAGCAGGCTCCTACAATGAGCAGTTCTTC	CASSSRLAGSYNEQFF
TRBD1	few	TRBV11-3	TRBJ2-7	TGTGCCAGCAGCTTCGGGACAGACTTCTACGAGCAGTACTTC	CASSFGTDFYEQYF
TRBD2	-	TRBV5-1	TRBJ2-1	TGCGCCAGCAGATCAGCGGGGGCCCCTGACTATGAGCAGTTCTTC	CASRSAGAPDYEQFF
-	-	TRBV14	TRBJ1-2	TGTGCCAGCAGCCAAGATTACGGCCTCTATGGCTACACCTTC	CASSQDYGLYGYTF
TRBD1	-	TRBV29-1	TRBJ1-4	TGCAGCGGCAAGGGGGCCGGTGAAAAACTGTTTTTT	CSGKGAGEKLFF
TRBD2	medium-sized	TRBV11-3	TRBJ2-5	TGTGCCAGCAGCCCCGAGGGAAGCGGGGGTAAGGAGACCCAGTACTTC	CASSPEGSGGKETQYF
-	few	TRBV12-5	TRBJ1-5	TGTGCTAGTGGTCCCGACGGCTTGGGGGGCAATCAGCCCCAGCATTTT	CASGPDGLGGNQPQHF
TRBD2	few	TRBV11-3	TRBJ2-5	TGTGCCAGCAGCTTAGATGCGGGGGGCGGGGAGACCCAGTACTTC	CASSLDAGGGETQYF
-	few	TRBV19	TRBJ2-7	TGTGCCAGTAGTCTTGACAGATCCGAGGACTACGAGCAGTACTTC	CASSLDRSEDYEQYF
-	few	TRBV19	TRBJ1-1	TGTGCCAGTAGTCGAGGGGGAGACACTGAAGCTTTCTTT	CASSRGGDTEAFF
-	-	TRBV19	TRBJ1-6	TGTGCCAGTAGTGGCAGCCCCTGGGAAAATTCACCCCTCCACTTT	CASSGSPWENSPLHF
TRBD1	few	TRBV6-8	TRBJ2-7	TGTGCCAGCAGACCGATGGGGACAGGGGACGAGCAGTACTTC	CASRPMGTGDEQYF
-	-	TRBV6-8	TRBJ1-1	TGTGCCAGCACGGGTGGGGGGAACACTGAAGCTTTCTTT	CASTGGGNTEAFF
TRBD1	-	TRBV6-8	TRBJ2-1	TGTGCCAGCAGTTACTCTGGGGTTGCAGGGGGAAGGGGGAAGCAGTTCTTC	CASSYSGVAGGRGKQFF
TRBD1	medium-sized	TRBV11-3	TRBJ1-2	TGTGCCAGCAGCCCGGATACAGGGGTAAAGGATGGCTACACCTTC	CASSPDTGVKDGYTF
-	few	TRBV9	TRBJ1-2	TGTGCCAGCAAGGGGTCGGAAGCTAACTATGGCTACACCTTC	CASKGSEANYGYTF
-	-	TRBV6-8	TRBJ2-5	TGTGCCAGCAGAAAAGTGCTTTGGGAGACCCAGTACTTC	CASRKVLWETQYF
TRBD2	few	TRBV6-8	TRBJ2-3	TGTGCCAGCAGTTCGTGGACTAGCGGATTCACAGATACGCAGTATTTT	CASSSWTSGFTDTQYF